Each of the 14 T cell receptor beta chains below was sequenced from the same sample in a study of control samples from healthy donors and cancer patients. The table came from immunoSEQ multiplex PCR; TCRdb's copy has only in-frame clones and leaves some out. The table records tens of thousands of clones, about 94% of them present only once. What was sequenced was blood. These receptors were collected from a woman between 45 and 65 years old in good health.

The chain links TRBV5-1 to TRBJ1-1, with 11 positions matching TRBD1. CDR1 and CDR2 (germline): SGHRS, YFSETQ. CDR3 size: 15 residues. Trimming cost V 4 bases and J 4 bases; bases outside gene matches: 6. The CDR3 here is CASSERTGGLTEAFF. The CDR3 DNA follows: TGCGCCAGCAGCGAAAGGACAGGGGGCCTCACTGAAGCTTTCTTT.

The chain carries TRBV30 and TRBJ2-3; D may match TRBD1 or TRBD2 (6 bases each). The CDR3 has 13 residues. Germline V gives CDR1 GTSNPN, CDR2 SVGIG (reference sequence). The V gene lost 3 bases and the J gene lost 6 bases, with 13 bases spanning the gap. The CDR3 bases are TGTGCCTGGAGGAGGGGGGCGGGGGATACGCAGTATTTT. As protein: CAWRRGAGDTQYF.

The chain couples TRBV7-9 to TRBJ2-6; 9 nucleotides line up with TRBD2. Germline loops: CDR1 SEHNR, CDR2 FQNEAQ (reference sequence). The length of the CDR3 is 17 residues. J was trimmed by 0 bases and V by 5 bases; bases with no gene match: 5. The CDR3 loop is CASSRAGGLSGANVLTF. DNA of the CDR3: TGTGCCAGCAGCAGAGCGGGGGGCCTCTCTGGGGCCAACGTCCTGACTTTC.

Here the CDR3 DNA reads TGTGCCAGCAGCTTGGGGGTGGGTTACAGGGACTTGGATAACATTCAGTACTTC. Protein sequence: CASSLGVGYRDLDNIQYF. The J gene is TRBJ2-4, the V gene TRBV5-5; D may be TRBD1 or TRBD2 (6 bases each). Germline values: CDR1 SGHKS, CDR2 YYEKEE (reference sequence). The CDR3 covers 18 residues. Trimming stripped 0 bases from V and 7 bases from J, with 23 bases between.

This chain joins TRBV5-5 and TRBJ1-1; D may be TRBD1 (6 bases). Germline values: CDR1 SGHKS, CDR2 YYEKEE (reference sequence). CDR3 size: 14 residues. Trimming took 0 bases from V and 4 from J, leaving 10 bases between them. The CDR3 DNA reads TGTGCCAGCAGCTTGGGGCAGGGGTTCACTGAAGCTTTCTTT. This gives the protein CASSLGQGFTEAFF.

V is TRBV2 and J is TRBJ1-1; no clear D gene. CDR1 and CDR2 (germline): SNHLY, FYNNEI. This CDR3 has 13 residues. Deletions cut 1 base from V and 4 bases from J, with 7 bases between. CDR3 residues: CASSEEGRTEAFF. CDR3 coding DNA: TGTGCCAGCAGTGAAGAGGGTCGCACTGAAGCTTTCTTT.

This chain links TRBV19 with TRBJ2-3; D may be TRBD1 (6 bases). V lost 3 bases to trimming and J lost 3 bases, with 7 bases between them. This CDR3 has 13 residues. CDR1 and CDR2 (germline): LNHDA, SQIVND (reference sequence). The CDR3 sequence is CASSIQGTDTQYF. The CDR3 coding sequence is TGTGCCAGTAGTATCCAGGGGACAGATACGCAGTATTTT.

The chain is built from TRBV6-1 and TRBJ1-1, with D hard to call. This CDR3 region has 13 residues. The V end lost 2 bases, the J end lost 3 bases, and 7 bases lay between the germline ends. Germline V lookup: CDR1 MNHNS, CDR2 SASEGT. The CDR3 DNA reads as TGTGCCAGCAGTGAATTTAGGGACACTGAAGCTTTCTTT. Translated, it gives CASSEFRDTEAFF.

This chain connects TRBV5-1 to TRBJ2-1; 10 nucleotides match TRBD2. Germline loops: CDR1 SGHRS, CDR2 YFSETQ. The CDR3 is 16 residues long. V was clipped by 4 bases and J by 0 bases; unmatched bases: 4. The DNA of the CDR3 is TGCGCCAGCAGCAAGGTAGCGGGGGGCTCCTACAATGAGCAGTTCTTC. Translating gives CASSKVAGGSYNEQFF. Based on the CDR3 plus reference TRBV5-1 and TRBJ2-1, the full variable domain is KAGVTQTPRYLIKTRGQQVTLSCSPISGHRSVSWYQQTPGQGLQFLFEYFSETQRNKGNFPGRFSGRQFSNSRSEMNVSTLELGDSALYLCASSKVAGGSYNEQFFGPGTRLTVL.

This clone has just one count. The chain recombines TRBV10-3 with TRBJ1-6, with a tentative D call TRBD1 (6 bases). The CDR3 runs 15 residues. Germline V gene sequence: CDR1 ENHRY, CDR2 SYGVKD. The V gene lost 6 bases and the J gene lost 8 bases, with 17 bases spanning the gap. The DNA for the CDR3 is TGTGCCATCAGGGGGGCCGGGACCCGGGATTCACCCCTCCACTTT. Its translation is CAIRGAGTRDSPLHF.

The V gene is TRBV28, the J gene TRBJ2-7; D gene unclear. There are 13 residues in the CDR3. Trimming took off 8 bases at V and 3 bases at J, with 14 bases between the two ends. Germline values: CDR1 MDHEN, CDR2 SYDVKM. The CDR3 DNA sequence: TGTGCCAGCGCGCTAGGAGTCCACTACGAGCAGTACTTC. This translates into CASALGVHYEQYF.

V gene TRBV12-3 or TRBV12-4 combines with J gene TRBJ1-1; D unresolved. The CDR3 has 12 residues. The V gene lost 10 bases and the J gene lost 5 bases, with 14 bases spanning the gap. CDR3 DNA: TGTGCCATCCGATCACCGGGGACTGAAGCTTTCTTT. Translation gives CAIRSPGTEAFF.

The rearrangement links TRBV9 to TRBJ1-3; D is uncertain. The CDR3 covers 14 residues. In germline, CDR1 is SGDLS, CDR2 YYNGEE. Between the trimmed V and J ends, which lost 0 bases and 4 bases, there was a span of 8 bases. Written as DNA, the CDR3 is TGTGCCAGCAGCGTAGTGGCAGCAGGAAACACCATATATTTT. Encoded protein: CASSVVAAGNTIYF.

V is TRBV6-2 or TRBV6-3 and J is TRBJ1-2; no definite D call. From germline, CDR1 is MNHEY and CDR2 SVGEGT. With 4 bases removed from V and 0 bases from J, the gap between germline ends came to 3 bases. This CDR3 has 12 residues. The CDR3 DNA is TGTGCCAGCAGTTCAACTAACTATGGCTACACCTTC. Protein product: CASSSTNYGYTF.